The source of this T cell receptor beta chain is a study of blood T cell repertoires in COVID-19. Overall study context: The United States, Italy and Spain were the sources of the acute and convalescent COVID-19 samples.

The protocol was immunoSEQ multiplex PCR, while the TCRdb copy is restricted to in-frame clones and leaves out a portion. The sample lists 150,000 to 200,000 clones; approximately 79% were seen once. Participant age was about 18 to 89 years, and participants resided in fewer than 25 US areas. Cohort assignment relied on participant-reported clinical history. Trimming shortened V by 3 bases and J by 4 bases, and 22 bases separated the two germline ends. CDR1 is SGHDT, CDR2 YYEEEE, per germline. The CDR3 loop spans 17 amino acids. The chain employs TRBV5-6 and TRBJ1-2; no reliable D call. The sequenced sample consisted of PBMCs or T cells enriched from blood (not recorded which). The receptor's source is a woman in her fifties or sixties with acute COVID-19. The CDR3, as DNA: TGTGCCAGCAGCTCCGGATCACGAGGCCATGACTCCTATGGCTACACCTTC. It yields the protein CASSSGSRGHDSYGYTF.